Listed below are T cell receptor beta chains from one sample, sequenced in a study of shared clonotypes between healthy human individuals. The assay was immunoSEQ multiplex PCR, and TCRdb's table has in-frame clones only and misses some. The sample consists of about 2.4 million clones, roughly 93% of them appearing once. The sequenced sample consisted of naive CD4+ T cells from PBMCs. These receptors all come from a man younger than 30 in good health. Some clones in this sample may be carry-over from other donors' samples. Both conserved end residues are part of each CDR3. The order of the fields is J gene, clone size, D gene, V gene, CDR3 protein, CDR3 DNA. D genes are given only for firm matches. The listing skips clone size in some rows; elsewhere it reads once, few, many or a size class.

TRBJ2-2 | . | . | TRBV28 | CASRILNTGELFF | TGTGCCTCGAGGATCTTGAACACCGGGGAGCTGTTTTTT
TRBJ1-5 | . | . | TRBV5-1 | CASSPLGAPEQPQHF | TGCGCCAGCAGCCCGTTAGGGGCCCCCGAGCAGCCCCAGCATTTT
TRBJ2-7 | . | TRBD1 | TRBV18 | CASSPAAAGGRDYEQYF | TGTGCCAGCTCACCAGCCGCGGCAGGGGGTAGGGACTACGAGCAGTACTTC
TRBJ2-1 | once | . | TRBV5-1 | CASSLAGGFNEQFF | TGCGCCAGCAGCTTGGCCGGGGGCTTCAATGAGCAGTTCTTC
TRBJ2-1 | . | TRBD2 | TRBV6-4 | CASSDWGGPGYNEQFF | TGTGCCAGCAGTGACTGGGGAGGGCCGGGTTACAATGAGCAGTTCTTC
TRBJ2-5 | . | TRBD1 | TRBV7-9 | CASSPPDRPGETQYF | TGTGCCAGCAGCCCTCCGGACAGGCCGGGAGAGACCCAGTACTTC
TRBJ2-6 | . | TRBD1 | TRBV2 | CASKRLQGMANVLTF | TGTGCCAGCAAGCGATTACAGGGGATGGCCAACGTCCTGACTTTC
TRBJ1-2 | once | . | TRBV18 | CASSPLQTGAVYGYTF | TGTGCCAGCTCACCATTGCAGACCGGCGCGGTCTATGGCTACACCTTC
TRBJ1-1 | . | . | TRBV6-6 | CASSGQNTEAFF | TGTGCCAGCAGTGGACAGAACACTGAAGCTTTCTTT
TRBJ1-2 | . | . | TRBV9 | CASSPWTERANYGYTF | TGTGCCAGCAGCCCTTGGACCGAGAGAGCTAACTATGGCTACACCTTC
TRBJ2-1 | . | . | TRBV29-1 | CSVEREFNEQFF | TGCAGCGTTGAGAGGGAGTTTAATGAGCAGTTCTTC
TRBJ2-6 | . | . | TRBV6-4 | CASSDESGANVLTF | TGTGCCAGCAGTGACGAATCAGGGGCCAACGTCCTGACTTTC
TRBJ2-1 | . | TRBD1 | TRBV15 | CATSRPLQWDSRGFSSYNEQFF | TGTGCCACCAGCAGACCACTTCAATGGGACAGCCGGGGCTTTAGCTCCTACAATGAGCAGTTCTTC
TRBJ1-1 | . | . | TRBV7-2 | CASSLVPIRTQNTEAFF | TGTGCCAGCAGCTTAGTGCCCATCCGGACACAGAACACTGAAGCTTTCTTT
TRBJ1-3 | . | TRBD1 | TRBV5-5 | CASSRGQGDSGNTIYF | TGTGCCAGCAGCAGGGGACAGGGTGACTCTGGAAACACCATATATTTT
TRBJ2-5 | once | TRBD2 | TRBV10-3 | CAISVPPSGRFIETQYF | TGTGCCATCAGTGTCCCCCCTAGCGGGAGGTTTATAGAGACCCAGTACTTC
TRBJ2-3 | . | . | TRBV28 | CASSSRKGGNTDTQYF | TGTGCCAGCAGTTCCCGGAAAGGGGGTAACACAGATACGCAGTATTTT
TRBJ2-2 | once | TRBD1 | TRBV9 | CASSPRTGYTGELFF | TGTGCCAGCAGCCCCCGGACAGGATACACCGGGGAGCTGTTTTTT
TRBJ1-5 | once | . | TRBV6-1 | CASSVKGGRNQPQHF | TGTGCCAGCAGTGTTAAAGGGGGACGGAATCAGCCCCAGCATTTT
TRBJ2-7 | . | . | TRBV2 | CASSQDGSYEQYF | TGTGCCAGCAGCCAGGACGGCTCCTACGAGCAGTACTTC
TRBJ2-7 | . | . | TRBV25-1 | CASSATRFAVSEQYF | TGTGCCAGCAGTGCCACTCGTTTCGCCGTTTCCGAGCAGTACTTC
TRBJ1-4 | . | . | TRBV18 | CASSAALNEKLFF | TGTGCCAGCTCGGCAGCCCTAAATGAAAAACTGTTTTTT
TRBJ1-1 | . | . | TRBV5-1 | CASSLYGLDTEAFF | TGCGCCAGCAGCTTGTATGGGTTGGACACTGAAGCTTTCTTT
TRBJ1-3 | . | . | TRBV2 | CASTRNSGNTIYF | TGTGCCAGCACTCGTAACTCTGGAAACACCATATATTTT
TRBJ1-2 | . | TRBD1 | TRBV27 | CASSLSAGGGGYTF | TGTGCCAGCAGTTTATCCGCAGGGGGCGGCGGCTACACCTTC
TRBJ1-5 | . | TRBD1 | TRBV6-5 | CASSSHRGAGQPQHF | TGTGCCAGCAGTAGTCACAGGGGAGCGGGTCAGCCCCAGCATTTT
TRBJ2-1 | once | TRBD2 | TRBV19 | CASSSPPALSGPGEQFF | TGTGCCAGTAGTTCTCCCCCGGCCCTTAGCGGGCCTGGGGAGCAGTTCTTC
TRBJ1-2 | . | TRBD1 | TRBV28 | CAILRRGQGRNYGYTF | TGTGCCATCCTACGGAGAGGACAGGGTCGCAATTATGGCTACACCTTC
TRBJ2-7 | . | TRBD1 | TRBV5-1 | CASSPDRVAYEQYF | TGCGCCAGCAGCCCAGACAGGGTGGCCTACGAGCAGTACTTC
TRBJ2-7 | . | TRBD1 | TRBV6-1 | CATRTGSFSYEQYF | TGTGCCACCCGGACAGGGAGTTTCTCCTACGAGCAGTACTTC
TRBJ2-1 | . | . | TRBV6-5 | CASSYERYPYNEQFF | TGTGCCAGCAGTTACGAGCGTTACCCCTACAATGAGCAGTTCTTC
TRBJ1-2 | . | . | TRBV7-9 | CASSLTGRGYTF | TGTGCCAGCAGCTTAACGGGGCGTGGCTACACCTTC